The rows below give T cell receptor beta chains drawn from one sample of a study of shared clonotypes between healthy human individuals. Here immunoSEQ multiplex PCR was the method, and the copy in TCRdb shows in-frame clones only, minus some. Here the sample spans about 2.4 million clones, more than 85% being singletons. The sequenced sample was naive CD4+ T cells from PBMCs. Source of these receptors: a man between 18 and 35 years old in good health. Some clones in this sample may be carry-over from other donors' samples. The CDR3 runs from the conserved cysteine through the conserved F or W. A D gene is named only where the DNA matches it firmly. The size field is filled for only some rows; it gives once, few, many or a size class.

TRBJ2-1 - TRBD2 TRBV5-4 19 TGTGCCAGCAGCTTGTTAAGGCTAGCGGGAGCGGGGTCGTACAATGAGCAGTTCTTC CASSLLRLAGAGSYNEQFF
TRBJ2-7 - TRBD2 TRBV18 16 TGTGCCAGCTCCCCCCCGGGACTAGCGTTGACCTACGAGCAGTACTTC CASSPPGLALTYEQYF
TRBJ2-5 once TRBD2 TRBV7-9 16 TGTGCCAGCAGCCTTCCCCTAGCGGAATTCCAAGAGACCCAGTACTTC CASSLPLAEFQETQYF
TRBJ2-2 - - TRBV2 13 TGTGCCAGCAGTTATGGTGGCACCGGGGAGCTGTTTTTT CASSYGGTGELFF
TRBJ2-5 - TRBD2 TRBV5-1 15 TGCGCCAGTCACCCAGGGCGGGAGGCACAAGAGACCCAGTACTTC CASHPGREAQETQYF
TRBJ1-4 once - TRBV30 16 TGTGCCTGGAGTGCCCCCCGTGGTTTAACTAATGAAAAACTGTTTTTT CAWSAPRGLTNEKLFF
TRBJ2-3 - TRBD2 TRBV5-1 18 TGCGCCAGCAGCTTGTTAGTTAGCGGGAGGGCCTCGACAGATACGCAGTATTTT CASSLLVSGRASTDTQYF
TRBJ2-7 - TRBD2 TRBV7-2 14 TGTGCCAGCAGCTTAGCTGTAGCGGGCTACGAGCAGTACTTC CASSLAVAGYEQYF
TRBJ1-3 - - TRBV4-2 16 TGTGCCAGCAGCCAAGTTGGGGATGCATCGGGAAACACCATATATTTT CASSQVGDASGNTIYF
TRBJ1-1 - - TRBV5-4 17 TGTGCCAGCAGCCCCGCCCCCGGTAGGCAGGGGAACACTGAAGCTTTCTTT CASSPAPGRQGNTEAFF
TRBJ1-2 - - TRBV28 15 TGTGCCAGCAGTTTCCACAGGGATTCAAACTATGGCTACACCTTC CASSFHRDSNYGYTF
TRBJ1-1 few - TRBV18 15 TGTGCCAGCTCACTTCGGACAGAGCTGAACACTGAAGCTTTCTTT CASSLRTELNTEAFF